The next 27 T cell receptor beta chains were all read from a single sample in a study of T-cell memory formation after mild COVID-19. Via MiXCR, TCRdb re-called the 5' RACE reads, giving one row per CDR3 protein. The sample yields 300,000 to 350,000 distinct CDR3 sequences, roughly 13% seen once. The sequencing input was PBMCs or a T cell subset sorted from them (not recorded which). These receptors originate from a young man who had mild COVID-19 (a few samples of this study predate the infection). Cell type and time point are not known.

The V call is TRBV29-1, the J call TRBJ2-3, with 8 bases lining up with TRBD1. The CDR3 is made up of 12 amino acids. The V and J ends lost 7 bases and 6 bases, in that order; junction bases with no gene match: 6. CDR1 is SQVTM and CDR2 is ANQGSEA in the germline V gene. CDR3 nucleotides: TGCAGCGAATGGACAGGGTCGGATACGCAGTATTTT. It specifies CSEWTGSDTQYF.

The genes are TRBV7-2 and TRBJ1-6; possible D gene TRBD1, 6 bases. Germline V gives CDR1 SGHTA, CDR2 FQGNSA. The CDR3 covers 12 residues. V lost 6 bases and J lost 10, with 10 bases in between. The CDR3 bases are TGTGCCAGCAGAGGGGGGAGATCACCCCTCCACTTT. This encodes CASRGGRSPLHF.

The V call is TRBV5-1, the J call TRBJ2-3; 10 bases fit TRBD1. This CDR3 comprises 16 residues. V gave up 0 bases and J gave up 6 bases; unmatched junction bases: 7. From germline, CDR1 is SGHRS and CDR2 YFSETQ. CDR3 protein: CASSLAGQGRSDTQYF. DNA for the CDR3: TGCGCCAGCAGCTTGGCGGGACAGGGGAGGTCGGATACGCAGTATTTT.

This chain connects TRBV3-1 to TRBJ2-2; D is undetermined. With 7 bases removed from V and 4 bases from J, the gap between germline ends came to 7 bases. Germline-derived CDR1 and CDR2 are LGHDT and YNNKEL (reference sequence). This CDR3 has 12 residues. The CDR3 sequence: CASTLGTGELFF. CDR3 DNA sequence: TGTGCCAGCACCCTCGGCACCGGGGAGCTGTTTTTT. The complete variable domain, with remaining parts taken from reference TRBV3-1 and TRBJ2-2, reads DTAVSQTPKYLVTQMGNDKSIKCEQNLGHDTMYWYKQDSKKFLKIMFSYNNKELIINETVPNRFSPKSPDKAHLNLHINSLELGDSAVYFCASTLGTGELFFGEGSRLTVL.

This clonotype was counted a single time. The chain couples TRBV20-1 to TRBJ1-5; D is undetermined. This CDR3 is built from 15 residues. Germline V gene lookup returns CDR1 DFQATT and CDR2 SNEGSKA (reference sequence). V lost 1 base and J 3 bases, leaving 13 bases between the germline ends. The CDR3 DNA sequence: TGCAGTGCTAGAGTGACCGGGCTCCTCAATCAGCCCCAGCATTTT. Translation gives CSARVTGLLNQPQHF.

V usage is TRBV6-2 or TRBV6-3 and J usage is TRBJ2-3; D is perhaps TRBD1 (5 bases). With 0 bases removed from V and 2 bases from J, the gap between germline ends came to 12 bases. CDR3 length: 16 amino acids. Per the germline V gene, CDR1 is MNHEY and CDR2 is SVGEGT. The CDR3 reads CASSYSVGAPTDTQYF. CDR3 coding DNA: TGTGCCAGCAGTTACTCAGTTGGGGCACCCACAGATACGCAGTATTTT.

This clonotype has just a few counts. The rearrangement links TRBV5-1 to TRBJ2-7, with a tentative D call TRBD2 (7 bases). The V gene lost 4 bases and the J gene lost 5 bases, with 16 bases spanning the gap. In germline, CDR1 is SGHRS, CDR2 YFSETQ. There are 14 residues in the CDR3. DNA of the CDR3: TGCGCCAGCAGCGGCGGGGGCCCTGGAAACGAGCAGTACTTC. Its translation: CASSGGGPGNEQYF.

This clonotype was picked up a small number of times. The J gene is TRBJ1-1, the V gene TRBV7-2, with 7 positions matching TRBD1. Germline CDR1 is SGHTA and CDR2 is FQGNSA. The CDR3 length is 13 residues. V shed 6 bases, J shed 4 bases, and the junction held 5 bases outside the gene matches. The CDR3 protein is CASRTGWITEAFF. DNA of the CDR3: TGTGCCAGCAGGACAGGGTGGATCACTGAAGCTTTCTTT.

This clonotype came up many times. The chain is built from TRBV29-1 and TRBJ1-1; D not certain. CDR3 size: 11 residues. Germline CDR1 and CDR2: SQVTM and ANQGSEA. V shed 4 bases and J shed 1 base, with 4 bases lying between them. The CDR3 coding sequence is TGCAGCGTTGCAAGGAACACTGAAGCTTTCTTT. Translating gives CSVARNTEAFF. Looking up the rest from reference TRBV29-1 and TRBJ1-1 gives the full variable domain: SAVISQKPSRDICQRGTSLTIQCQVDSQVTMMFWYRQQPGQSLTLIATANQGSEATYESGFVIDKFPISRPNLTFSTLTVSNMSPEDSSIYLCSVARNTEAFFGQGTRLTVV.

This clonotype was detected only once. The chain employs TRBV7-9 and TRBJ1-2; D uncertain. The V end was cut by 3 bases, the J end by 8 bases, with 13 bases between. Germline V gene sequence: CDR1 SEHNR, CDR2 FQNEAQ (reference sequence). CDR3 size: 13 residues. CDR3: CASSLEGLWGYTF. The DNA for the CDR3 is TGTGCCAGCAGCTTGGAGGGCTTGTGGGGCTACACCTTC.

This clonotype turned up a few times. The chain recombines TRBV6-6 with TRBJ2-3, with D unclear. The ends were cut back, 2 bases at V and 1 base at J, with 10 bases in the middle. CDR3 length: 15 residues. Germline-derived CDR1 and CDR2 are MNHNY and SVGAGI (reference sequence). In DNA form, the CDR3 reads TGTGCCAGCAGTTACCTCGGACGCCGCACAGATACGCAGTATTTT. Translated, it gives CASSYLGRRTDTQYF.

This clonotype was seen a few times. The chain links TRBV12-3 or TRBV12-4 to TRBJ2-2, with D unresolved. With 3 bases removed from V and 3 bases from J, the gap between germline ends came to 5 bases. This CDR3 comprises 13 residues. This CDR3 is CASSLTYTGELFF. CDR3 DNA sequence: TGTGCCAGCAGTTTGACGTACACCGGGGAGCTGTTTTTT.

The chain links TRBV29-1 to TRBJ2-2; D call uncertain. V was shortened by 3 bases and J by 4 bases, with 9 bases between the two germline ends. This CDR3 has 13 amino acids. Germline loops: CDR1 SQVTM, CDR2 ANQGSEA. Here the CDR3 DNA reads TGCAGCGTTGATGTTAGTTTCACCGGGGAGCTGTTTTTT. Amino acid sequence: CSVDVSFTGELFF.

In its sample, this clonotype was seen a few times. The chain combines TRBV5-5 with TRBJ1-5; TRBD1 matches at 8 bases. Germline CDR1 and CDR2: SGHKS and YYEKEE (reference sequence). The CDR3 runs 16 residues. J gave up 0 bases and V 4 bases, and 6 bases lay outside the gene matches. The CDR3 DNA sequence: TGTGCCAGCAGCGATGGGACAGGCGATAGCAATCAGCCCCAGCATTTT. Residues: CASSDGTGDSNQPQHF.

This clonotype was seen many times. V is TRBV6-2 or TRBV6-3 and J is TRBJ2-1; D tentatively fits TRBD1 or TRBD2 (6 bases each). V was pared by 4 bases and J by 9 bases, with 10 bases between. CDR1 MNHEY and CDR2 SVGEGT come from the germline V gene. This CDR3 is 12 amino acids long. The CDR3, as DNA: TGTGCCAGCAGTTTATGGGGGGCTGAGCAGTTCTTC. It translates to CASSLWGAEQFF.

This clonotype appeared a few times. The rearrangement links TRBV11-2 to TRBJ2-7; D remains ambiguous. Germline CDR1 reads SGHAT; CDR2 reads FQNNGV. With 6 bases removed from V and 0 bases from J, the gap between germline ends came to 9 bases. The CDR3 is 13 amino acids. The CDR3 loop reads CASSSELSYEQYF. The DNA of the CDR3 is TGTGCCAGCAGTTCTGAACTCTCCTACGAGCAGTACTTC.

This clonotype came up a few times. The chain is built from TRBV4-2 and TRBJ2-1; weak D call: TRBD2 (7 bases). The CDR3 totals 15 residues. Germline assignment: CDR1 LGHNA and CDR2 YNFKEQ. V lost 5 bases and J lost 3, with 14 bases in between. The CDR3 is CASSERDTFYNEQFF. The CDR3 DNA reads TGTGCCAGCAGCGAGCGGGACACTTTCTACAATGAGCAGTTCTTC.

This clonotype was picked up a small number of times. The chain couples TRBV5-1 to TRBJ2-3, with D tentatively TRBD2 (6 bases). Germline V lookup: CDR1 SGHRS, CDR2 YFSETQ. V was trimmed by 0 bases and J by 2 bases, leaving 10 bases between them. This CDR3 region has 15 residues. The CDR3, as DNA: TGCGCCAGCAGCTTGGATAGCGGCAACACAGATACGCAGTATTTT. This sequence encodes CASSLDSGNTDTQYF.

This clonotype showed up just a few times. The rearrangement uses TRBV7-6 and TRBJ2-1, with 7 bases lining up with TRBD1. The length of the CDR3 is 15 residues. Losses at the gene ends were 5 bases for V and 5 bases for J; bases not matched to a gene: 9. Germline-derived CDR1 and CDR2 are SGHVS and FNYEAQ. CDR3 in amino acids: CASSLPTGQHNEQFF. As DNA, the CDR3 is TGTGCCAGCAGCCTACCCACGGGACAGCACAATGAGCAGTTCTTC.

This clonotype appeared a few times. The chain couples TRBV7-6 to TRBJ2-1; 7 bases are a match to TRBD1. This CDR3 has 16 amino acids. Germline V lookup: CDR1 SGHVS, CDR2 FNYEAQ. The junction had 7 bases not matched to a gene; V was cut back by 0 bases and J by 5 bases. CDR3: CASSLAPTGWNNEQFF. CDR3 DNA: TGTGCCAGCAGCTTAGCCCCGACAGGGTGGAACAATGAGCAGTTCTTC.

This clonotype was counted only a few times. This chain uses TRBV3-1 with TRBJ2-1; 8 nucleotides align to TRBD1. The germline V gene has CDR1 LGHDT and CDR2 YNNKEL (reference sequence). V shed 5 bases and J 6 bases; nucleotides not matched to a gene: 18. There are 18 residues in the CDR3. This CDR3 is CASSGRVLGTGPLNEQFF. CDR3 DNA sequence: TGTGCCAGCAGCGGACGGGTTCTGGGGACAGGCCCCCTCAATGAGCAGTTCTTC.

The J gene is TRBJ2-7, the V gene TRBV29-1, with 8 bases matching TRBD2. The junction had 9 bases not matched to a gene; V was cut back by 6 bases and J by 5 bases. CDR1 and CDR2 (germline): SQVTM, ANQGSEA. The CDR3 totals 13 residues. The chain's CDR3 is CSVWGSGGDEQYF. The DNA of the CDR3 is TGCAGCGTGTGGGGGTCGGGAGGGGACGAGCAGTACTTC.

This clonotype was detected only a few times. The chain has TRBV7-9 and TRBJ1-1, with TRBD1 identical over 10 bases. Germline assignment: CDR1 SEHNR and CDR2 FQNEAQ (reference sequence). This CDR3 is built from 18 residues. V was pared by 4 bases and J by 1 base, with 12 bases of the junction left unmatched. Written as DNA, the CDR3 is TGTGCCAGCAGCTCCCAGCCGGGACAGGGGCCTCCGAACACTGAAGCTTTCTTT. Translating gives CASSSQPGQGPPNTEAFF.

This clonotype was seen a few times. The rearrangement joins TRBV9 to TRBJ1-3; no firm D call. The length of the CDR3 is 15 residues. The germline V and J ends were trimmed by 3 bases and 1 base, with 11 bases remaining between them. Germline V lookup: CDR1 SGDLS, CDR2 YYNGEE. The CDR3 loop is CASSADIASGNTIYF. The CDR3 DNA is TGTGCCAGCAGCGCCGACATAGCATCTGGAAACACCATATATTTT.

This clonotype showed up many times. V usage is TRBV18 and J usage is TRBJ2-7, with D possibly being TRBD1 or TRBD2 (6 bases each). V lost 4 bases and J lost 2, with 15 bases in between. The CDR3 loop spans 15 amino acids. From germline, CDR1 is KGHSH and CDR2 LQKENI. CDR3 sequence reads: CASSLTRGGPYEQYF. CDR3 nucleotides: TGTGCCAGCTCACTCACCAGGGGAGGCCCCTACGAGCAGTACTTC.

The chain is built from TRBV20-1 and TRBJ2-3, with a weak D call TRBD2 (7 bases). Trimming stripped 3 bases from V and 4 bases from J, with 14 bases between. CDR1 and CDR2 from the germline V gene are DFQATT and SNEGSKA (reference sequence). This CDR3 comprises 14 residues. The CDR3 DNA reads as TGCAGTGCTAGCCCAGCCGGGGGGCCAGATACGCAGTATTTT. Translating it yields CSASPAGGPDTQYF.

This clonotype was seen many times. The rearrangement joins TRBV12-3 or TRBV12-4 to TRBJ1-6; possibly TRBD1 for D (6 bases). Trimming pared 3 bases from V and 14 bases from J, leaving 14 bases between. This CDR3 is built from 13 residues. CDR3 nucleotides: TGTGCCAGCAGTTTCCGGGACACCGCCGCCCTCCACTTT. This gives the protein CASSFRDTAALHF.